This T cell receptor beta chain emerged from a study of cytomegalovirus exposure and HLA in healthy donors. Broader study findings: The study labeled roughly 160 TCR beta chains cytomegalovirus-associated. It was likely that a cluster of highly shared sequence variants was a sequencing artifact. In a later analysis, most CMV-associated TCR beta chains appeared HLA-restricted. A later analysis reportedly found fewer N-insertions in an Asian-associated ancestry cluster than the roughly 670-donor mean.

This clone occurred a few times. Its antigen is still unknown. From germline, CDR1 is SEHNR and CDR2 FQNEAQ (reference sequence). Germline trimming cut 1 base from V and 3 bases from J; bases unmatched to any gene: 12. The CDR3 has 19 amino acids. PCR used 60 Vbeta primers and 13 Jbeta primers. The table came from immunoSEQ multiplex PCR; TCRdb's copy has only in-frame clones and leaves some out. The data contain 35,000 to 45,000 clones, around 53% of them singletons. The chain carries TRBV7-9 and TRBJ2-3, with 11 bases matching TRBD1. The sample taken for sequencing was PBMCs. The origin of this receptor is a woman between 35 and 50 years old in good health and CMV-seropositive. The CDR3 reads CASSLDQSGTGGSTDTQYF. The CDR3 DNA reads TGTGCCAGCAGCTTAGACCAATCCGGGACAGGGGGATCGACAGATACGCAGTATTTT.